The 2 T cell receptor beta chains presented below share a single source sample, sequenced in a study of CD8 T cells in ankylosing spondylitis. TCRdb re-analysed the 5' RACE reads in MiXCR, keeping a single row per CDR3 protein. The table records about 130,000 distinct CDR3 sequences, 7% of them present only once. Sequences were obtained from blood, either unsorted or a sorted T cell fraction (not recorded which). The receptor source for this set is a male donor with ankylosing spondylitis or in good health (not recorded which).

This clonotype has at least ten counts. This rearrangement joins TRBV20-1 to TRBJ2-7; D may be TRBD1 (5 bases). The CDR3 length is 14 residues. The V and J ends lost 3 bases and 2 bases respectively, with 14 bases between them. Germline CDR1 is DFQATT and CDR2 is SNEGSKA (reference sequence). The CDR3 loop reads CSASVQIGAYEQYF. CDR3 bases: TGCAGTGCTAGTGTCCAGATAGGGGCCTACGAGCAGTACTTC.

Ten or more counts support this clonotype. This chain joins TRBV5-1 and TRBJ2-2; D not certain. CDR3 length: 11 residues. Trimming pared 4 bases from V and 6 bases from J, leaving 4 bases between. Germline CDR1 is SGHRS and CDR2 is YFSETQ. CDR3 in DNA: TGCGCCAGCAGCCCCCCCGGGGAGCTGTTTTTT. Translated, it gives CASSPPGELFF.